A selection of T cell receptor beta chains follows, all from one sample in a study of shared clonotypes between healthy human individuals. Only in-frame clones appear in the TCRdb table, and some are missing; sequencing was by immunoSEQ multiplex PCR. This sample yields about 1 million clones, of which around 74% are seen a single time; 1.4% to 1.5% belongs to the top ten. Sequenced sample: memory CD4+ T cells sorted from blood. These receptors came from a man aged 18 to 35 in good health. Both conserved end residues are part of each CDR3.

CASSLDGQGNSPLHF | TRBJ1-6 | TRBV5-4
CASSHQGYTGELFF | TRBJ2-2 | TRBV4-1
CASSPQTGVDTGELFF | TRBJ2-2 | TRBV11-3
CASSREATGELFF | TRBJ2-2 | TRBV7-7
CAWSTALGDYGYTF | TRBJ1-2 | TRBV30
CASKHSTAMNTEAFF | TRBJ1-1 | TRBV19
CASSIAGTSGGSSYNEQFF | TRBJ2-1 | TRBV5-1
CASSQSPANTGELFF | TRBJ2-2 | TRBV4-1
CASGDLGLQGPLHF | TRBJ1-6 | TRBV5-8
CASSLQETASYEQYF | TRBJ2-7 | TRBV7-6
CASSLAGPPYEQYF | TRBJ2-7 | TRBV5-1
CASSQEGGMQPQHF | TRBJ1-5 | TRBV14
CASSLNRVRDGYTF | TRBJ1-2 | TRBV11-1
CASSRDRGTEAFF | TRBJ1-1 | TRBV18
CASSGGTRGRDTQYF | TRBJ2-3 | TRBV6-1
CASSSTAYGYTF | TRBJ1-2 | TRBV28
CATSRDTGQGKNIQYF | TRBJ2-4 | TRBV15
CASSVHGSVGGNTIYF | TRBJ1-3 | TRBV9
CASSTDAGTVGYEQYF | TRBJ2-7 | TRBV7-9
CAWSGRGAYNEQFF | TRBJ2-1 | TRBV30
CASTERMRNTGELFF | TRBJ2-2 | TRBV6-1
CASKRATNEKLFF | TRBJ1-4 | TRBV6-5
CARGTAGADTQYF | TRBJ2-3 | TRBV2
CASREDQGGMNTEAFF | TRBJ1-1 | TRBV6-1
CASSLGSQGGQFF | TRBJ2-1 | TRBV5-1
CAWRRAPNTEAFF | TRBJ1-1 | TRBV30
CASSLGTENTEAFF | TRBJ1-1 | TRBV7-3
CASSTLGQGLQTF | TRBJ1-2 | TRBV13
CASSLDGREPDTQYF | TRBJ2-3 | TRBV5-1
CATKRAHQETQYF | TRBJ2-5 | TRBV28
CASSEGKGNLGGYTF | TRBJ1-2 | TRBV2
CASSLSGIYGYTF | TRBJ1-2 | TRBV27
CASRVGEGYEQYF | TRBJ2-7 | TRBV6-1
CASRLDALPFSYEQYF | TRBJ2-7 | TRBV6-8
CASLGAETESSGGAMRETQYF | TRBJ2-5 | TRBV7-6
CASSLASGKSGGEFF | TRBJ2-1 | TRBV7-2